A selection of T cell receptor beta chains follows, all from one sample in a study of blood T cell repertoires in COVID-19. Using immunoSEQ multiplex PCR, the repertoire was profiled, and TCRdb retains in-frame clones only, with some absent. The table has 96,000 or so clones, around 81% seen once. Sequenced input: peripheral blood. These receptors all come from an elderly man with COVID-19, enrolled during active disease. Each CDR3 is given with its conserved first and last residue. The D gene is left open where the match is weak. Size values are once, few and many counts, or a class for expanded clones, and some rows have none.

TRBJ1-3 few TRBV7-2 TRBD1 CASSLGLPGQGNTIYF TGTGCCAGCAGCCTCGGACTCCCGGGACAGGGAAACACCATATATTTT
TRBJ1-1 - TRBV7-2 - CASSRAPAGNTEAFF TGTGCCAGCAGCCGCGCCCCCGCCGGGAACACTGAAGCTTTCTTT
TRBJ1-6 - TRBV28 TRBD1 CASSWDSSYNSPLHF TGTGCCAGCAGTTGGGACAGCTCCTATAATTCACCCCTCCACTTT
TRBJ1-2 - TRBV7-2 - CASSSRIPTVLNYGYTF TGTGCCAGCAGCTCCAGAATACCGACAGTACTCAACTATGGCTACACCTTC
TRBJ2-1 - TRBV4-1 TRBD1 CASSQEGTGFSWEQFF TGCGCCAGCAGCCAAGAAGGGACAGGATTTTCATGGGAGCAGTTCTTC
TRBJ2-7 - TRBV30 - CAWSVSGFHEQYF TGTGCCTGGAGTGTTTCAGGGTTCCACGAGCAGTACTTC
TRBJ1-4 few TRBV4-3 - CASSTRGINEKLFF TGCGCCAGCAGCACGCGGGGGATTAATGAAAAACTGTTTTTT
TRBJ2-5 once TRBV5-1 TRBD2 CASKTGGERQETQYF TGCGCCAGCAAAACCGGGGGGGAAAGACAAGAGACCCAGTACTTC
TRBJ1-3 - TRBV15 - CATSRPSGQGNTIYF TGTGCCACCAGCAGACCTAGCGGACAAGGAAACACCATATATTTT
TRBJ2-7 - TRBV4-1 TRBD1 CASSQGPGQRSYEQYF TGCGCCAGCAGCCAAGGGCCGGGACAGCGTTCCTACGAGCAGTACTTC
TRBJ2-7 once TRBV7-2 TRBD2 CASSLATSGSKYEQYF TGTGCCAGCAGCTTAGCGACCAGCGGGAGTAAGTACGAGCAGTACTTC
TRBJ1-5 - TRBV29-1 TRBD1 CSVGDRGGNQPQHF TGCAGCGTTGGGGACAGGGGAGGAAATCAGCCCCAGCATTTT
TRBJ2-2 few TRBV5-1 TRBD1 CASSSTGGAGGELFF TGCGCCAGCAGCTCTACAGGGGGCGCAGGCGGGGAGCTGTTTTTT
TRBJ2-3 - TRBV7-3 - CASSLNAVTDTQYF TGTGCCAGCAGCTTAAACGCAGTCACAGATACGCAGTATTTT
TRBJ2-3 - TRBV7-2 TRBD2 CASSFGLAGADTQYF TGTGCCAGCAGCTTTGGGCTAGCGGGAGCAGATACGCAGTATTTT